This TCR beta chain was captured in a study of regulatory T cells in long-lasting Graves disease. This clonotype was counted at least ten times. The CDR3 contains 12 residues. V shed 6 bases and J shed 2 bases, with 7 bases lying between them. CDR1 and CDR2 (germline): MNHNS, SASEGT. For TCR beta, libraries came from iRepertoire HTBI primers and Arm-PCR of CDR3 regions. TCRdb independently ran MiXCR on the multiplex PCR reads; one entry per CDR3 protein. This sample yields some 370,000 distinct CDR3 sequences, of which roughly 12% are seen a single time; approximately 20% belongs to the top ten. Sample time point: newly diagnosed GD, antithyroid drugs for less than 3 months. There was RNA extracted from PBMCs, and the TCR library was made from it. These data were also filed under a second study, of T cells in Graves' hyperthyroidism and ophthalmopathy. That investigation notes: A model of 13 V-J pairs discriminated ophthalmopathy from stable hyperthyroidism.

The clonotype comes from a woman between 18 and 29 years old with Graves disease. The chain uses TRBV6-1 and TRBJ1-2; D is unresolved. The sequences come from peripheral blood mononuclear cells (PBMCs), collected at new diagnosis, from a patient treated with antithyroid drugs. The DNA for the CDR3 is TGTGCCAGCAGAGGCCCAAACTATGGCTACACCTTC. It yields the protein CASRGPNYGYTF.